The rows below give T cell receptor beta chains drawn from one sample of a study of OX40 agonist ivuxolimab in advanced cancers. TCRdb's table, derived via immunoSEQ multiplex PCR, lists solely in-frame clones and lacks some. The sample includes more than 90,000 clones, less than 85% seen only once; the top ten take about 5.5%. The source was CD4+ or CD8+ T cells sorted from blood, collected in a trial of the OX40 agonist ivuxolimab. The receptors were gathered from an adult with an advanced solid tumor such as melanoma, head and neck, liver or kidney cancer. The CDR3 runs from the conserved cysteine through the conserved F or W. D genes are given only for firm matches. Size is omitted from some rows. Given values are once, few, many or a class for expanded clones.

NA,TRBJ2-5,TRBV6-1,NA,TGTGCCAGCAGTGAAGCGCCGGTCCGAGAGACCCAGTACTTC,CASSEAPVRETQYF
TRBD1,TRBJ1-2,TRBV7-9,few,TGTGCCAGCAGCTCGGGACAGGGCAACTATGGCTACACCTTC,CASSSGQGNYGYTF
NA,TRBJ2-5,TRBV21-1,NA,TGTGCCAGCAGCCCCCAGGCCGCGAAAGAGACCCAGTACTTC,CASSPQAAKETQYF
TRBD1,TRBJ1-2,TRBV19,many,TGTGCCAGTAGCGCGGACAGGGGTAACTATGGCTACACCTTC,CASSADRGNYGYTF
NA,TRBJ2-1,TRBV9,NA,TGTGCCAGCAGCGTAGAGCCCAGCTCCTACAATGAGCAGTTCTTC,CASSVEPSSYNEQFF
NA,TRBJ2-1,TRBV27,NA,TGTGCCAGCAGTCCGTCTTGGAGCTCCTACAATGAGCAGTTCTTC,CASSPSWSSYNEQFF
TRBD1,TRBJ1-2,TRBV5-1,few,TGCGCCAGCAGCTTGGTCAGGGGGCATGGCTACACCTTC,CASSLVRGHGYTF
NA,TRBJ2-7,TRBV7-2,NA,TGTGCCAGCAGCTTAGACCAGCGGGTCAACTACGAGCAGTACTTC,CASSLDQRVNYEQYF
NA,TRBJ1-1,TRBV7-6,NA,TGTGCCAGCAGCTTAGCGATCGGGTCAGTCATGAACACTGAAGCTTTCTTT,CASSLAIGSVMNTEAFF
NA,TRBJ1-1,TRBV19,NA,TGTGCCAGTAGTAGTCCGGGCGTCGAAGCTTTCTTT,CASSSPGVEAFF
NA,TRBJ1-6,TRBV6-1,NA,TGTGCCAGCAGTGAAGAGTGGGAGGACTCCTATAATTCACCCCTCCACTTT,CASSEEWEDSYNSPLHF
NA,TRBJ2-1,TRBV9,NA,TGTGCCAGCAGCGCGAACCGGGACTTTTACAATGAGCAGTTCTTC,CASSANRDFYNEQFF
NA,TRBJ1-2,TRBV5-1,NA,TGCGCCAGCAGCGCTACCACAGGGCCTGGGGATGGCTACACCTTC,CASSATTGPGDGYTF
TRBD1,TRBJ1-1,TRBV7-6,NA,TGTGCCAGCAGCCTTGGGACAGGGGCCATGAACACTGAAGCTTTCTTT,CASSLGTGAMNTEAFF
NA,TRBJ2-2,TRBV7-3,NA,TGTGCCAGCAGGACAGGAAACACCGGGGAGCTGTTTTTT,CASRTGNTGELFF